One sample yielded the 9 T cell receptor beta chains listed below, sequenced in a study of shared clonotypes between healthy human individuals. Measured with immunoSEQ multiplex PCR; TCRdb has only the in-frame clones, and not every one. The sample consists of some 1,400,000 clones, around 95% of them appearing once. Sequencing used naive CD4+ T cells sorted from blood. Subset denoted: CD45RA+ positively selected. All receptors come from a man younger than 40 in good health.

This clone was counted a single time. CDR3 nucleotides: TGTGCCAGCAGTTACCGAGGGCGGGAGCAAGAGACCCAGTACTTC. The encoded protein is CASSYRGREQETQYF. The rearrangement joins TRBV6-5 to TRBJ2-5, with 7 bases fitting TRBD2. The length of the CDR3 is 15 residues. J gave up 2 bases and V 2 bases, and 5 bases lay outside the gene matches. Germline V lookup: CDR1 MNHEY, CDR2 SVGAGI.

The chain combines TRBV25-1 with TRBJ2-5; 14 bases are a match to TRBD2. Germline V gene lookup returns CDR1 MGHDK and CDR2 SYGVNS. The V segment lost 2 bases and the J segment 5 bases; nucleotides outside the gene matches: 7. The CDR3 has 17 residues. CDR3 sequence reads: CASSEIKGLAGVETQYF. CDR3 in DNA: TGTGCCAGCAGTGAAATAAAGGGACTAGCGGGAGTGGAGACCCAGTACTTC.

The chain uses TRBV7-3 and TRBJ2-3, with no clear D. From germline, CDR1 is SGHTA and CDR2 FQGTGA. This CDR3 comprises 14 residues. The V end lost 4 bases, the J end lost 0 bases, and 8 bases lay between the germline ends. The CDR3 DNA sequence: TGTGCCAGCAGCTCCAGGCTTAGCACAGATACGCAGTATTTT. Encoded protein: CASSSRLSTDTQYF.

The V gene is TRBV19, the J gene TRBJ1-1, with 7 bases identical to TRBD1. The CDR3 has 14 amino acids. V lost 5 bases to trimming and J lost 4 bases; unmatched junction nucleotides: 7. Germline V gene lookup returns CDR1 LNHDA and CDR2 SQIVND (reference sequence). CDR3 bases: TGTGCCAGTAGTCCAACGGACAGGCCCACTGAAGCTTTCTTT. It is translated as CASSPTDRPTEAFF.

The DNA of the CDR3 is TGTGCCAGCAGTGAAGTGGGGACCTTTGGAAACACCATATATTTT. Amino acid sequence: CASSEVGTFGNTIYF. This chain links TRBV6-1 with TRBJ1-3; TRBD1 is a possible D gene (5 bases). The length of the CDR3 is 15 residues. The germline V and J ends were trimmed by 1 base and 3 bases, with 10 bases remaining between them. The V gene's germline CDR1 is MNHNS and CDR2 SASEGT.

V is TRBV10-3 and J is TRBJ2-7; TRBD1 matches 9 bases. This CDR3 region has 17 residues. V dropped 6 bases and J dropped 3; count of bases not matched to a gene: 15. Germline assignment: CDR1 ENHRY and CDR2 SYGVKD. The DNA for the CDR3 is TGTGCCATCAGCAACATTATCGGTGGGACAGGGATCTACGAGCAGTACTTC. The encoded protein is CAISNIIGGTGIYEQYF.

The chain combines TRBV9 with TRBJ1-1; D not resolved. The CDR3 covers 17 residues. Trimming removed 0 bases from V and 0 bases from J, with 15 bases in between. Germline V gene lookup returns CDR1 SGDLS and CDR2 YYNGEE. CDR3 sequence (DNA): TGTGCCAGCAGCGTAGCCTCGGACCCGGCGTTGAACACTGAAGCTTTCTTT. Translation: CASSVASDPALNTEAFF.

The CDR3 region has the DNA TGTGCCAGCAGTTTTTCTCGAACAGGGGAAAAACTGTTTTTT. As protein: CASSFSRTGEKLFF. The rearrangement joins TRBV27 to TRBJ1-4, with D tentatively TRBD1 (6 bases). Germline loops: CDR1 MNHEY, CDR2 SMNVEV (reference sequence). The CDR3 is 14 amino acids. Trimming took off 3 bases at V and 8 bases at J, with 13 bases between the two ends.

The chain recombines TRBV5-5 with TRBJ2-5; 12 bases are a match to TRBD2. V trimming: 4 bases; J trimming: 5 bases; junction bases outside the gene matches: 3. The germline V gene encodes CDR1 SGHKS and CDR2 YYEKEE (reference sequence). The CDR3 sequence is 14 residues long. The CDR3: CASSRTSGMETQYF. The CDR3 DNA follows: TGTGCCAGCAGCCGGACTAGCGGGATGGAGACCCAGTACTTC.